This T cell receptor beta chain came from a study of blood T cells in healthy people across ages. With regard to this clonotype: Its antigen is undetermined.

Findings and limits, study-wide: Unknown donor CMV status possibly confounded expanded clonotype changes. Researchers said unsorted PBMCs prevented a conclusive naive versus antigen-experienced comparison.

Germline CDR1 and CDR2: SNHLY and FYNNEI. Trimming left V 0 bases short and J 8 bases short, with 13 bases between. The CDR3 runs 14 residues. Combining a sample-barcoded 5' primer with a J-beta primer mix, a second PCR ran for 7 to 11 cycles. TCRdb redid the calling of the 5' RACE reads with MiXCR, one entry per CDR3 protein. The repertoire holds fewer than 1,200,000 distinct CDR3 sequences, with roughly a quarter as singletons. This sample was shared with a second study, whose subject was T cells of mothers and their children.

The V and J genes are TRBV2 and TRBJ1-2; D is undetermined. This TCR was recovered from a girl aged 2 to 9 in good health. Sequenced input: blood. The CDR3 loop reads CASSEALARQGYTF. The CDR3 bases are TGTGCCAGCAGTGAAGCTCTGGCACGCCAAGGCTACACCTTC.